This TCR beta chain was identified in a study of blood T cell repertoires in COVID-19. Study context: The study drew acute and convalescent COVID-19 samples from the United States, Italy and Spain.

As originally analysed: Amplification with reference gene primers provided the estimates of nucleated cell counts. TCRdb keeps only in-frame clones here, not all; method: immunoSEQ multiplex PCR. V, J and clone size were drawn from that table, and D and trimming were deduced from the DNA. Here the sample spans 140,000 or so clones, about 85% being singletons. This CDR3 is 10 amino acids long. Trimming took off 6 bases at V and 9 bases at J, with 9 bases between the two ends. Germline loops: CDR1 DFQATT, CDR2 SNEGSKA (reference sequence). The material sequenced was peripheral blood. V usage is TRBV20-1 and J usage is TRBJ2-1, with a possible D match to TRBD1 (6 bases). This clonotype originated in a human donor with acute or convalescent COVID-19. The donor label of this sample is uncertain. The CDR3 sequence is CSAGQSEQFF. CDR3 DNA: TGCAGTGCAGGACAGAGTGAGCAGTTCTTC.